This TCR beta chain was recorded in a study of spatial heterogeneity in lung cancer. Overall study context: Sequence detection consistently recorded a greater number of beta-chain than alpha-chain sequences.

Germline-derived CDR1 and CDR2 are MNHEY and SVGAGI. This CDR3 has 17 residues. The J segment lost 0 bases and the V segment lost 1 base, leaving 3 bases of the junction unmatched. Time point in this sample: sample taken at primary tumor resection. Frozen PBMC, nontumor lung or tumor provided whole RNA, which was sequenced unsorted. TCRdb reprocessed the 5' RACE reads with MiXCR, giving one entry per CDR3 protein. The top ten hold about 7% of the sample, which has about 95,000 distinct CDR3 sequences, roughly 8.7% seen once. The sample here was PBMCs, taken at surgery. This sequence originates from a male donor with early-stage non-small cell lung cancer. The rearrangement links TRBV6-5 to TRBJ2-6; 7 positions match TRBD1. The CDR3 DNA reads TGTGCCAGCAGTTACTGGGACAGCTACTCTGGGGCCAACGTCCTGACTTTC. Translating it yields CASSYWDSYSGANVLTF.